The clone carrying this T cell receptor (beta chain) was seen a single time. Germline and junction disagree at one end, which may indicate a read error. CDR3 length: 15 residues. Germline V CDR1 and CDR2: SGHRS, YFSETQ. The data belong to a study of control samples from healthy donors and cancer patients. This table comes from immunoSEQ multiplex PCR, and its TCRdb copy is limited to in-frame clones, with some not included. The table includes 30,000 or so clones, roughly 95% detected once. The chain is built from TRBV5-1 and TRBJ1-4; D might be TRBD1 (6 bases). This TCR was sampled from a man aged 55 to 70 in good health. The specimen was blood. Written as DNA, the CDR3 is TGCGCCAGCAGATTGGGAGGGACACTTAATGAAAAACTGTTTTTT. Protein: CASRLGGTLNEKLFF.